This T cell receptor beta chain was retrieved from a study of memory CD4+ T cells and cytomegalovirus serostatus. Whole-study context: Donors were healthy Belgian adults, under 10 CMV seropositive and about two dozen seronegative. Study findings and constraints: The CMV-associated TCR signature appears largely within the CD4+ memory repertoire. About 40% of the roughly 160 known CMV-associated TCRbeta sequences appeared in CD4+ memory.

The sort gate was single viable CD3+CD4+CD8-CD45RO+ cells for memory CD4+ T cells. Serum IgG to CMV pp150, pp28, p38 and p52 defined serostatus. Profiled with immunoSEQ multiplex PCR; TCRdb holds only in-frame clones, not every one. This table has approximately 74,000 clones, 60% to 85% appearing once. The V end was cut by 4 bases, the J end by 0 bases, with 14 bases between. CDR1 is SGDLS and CDR2 is YYNGEE in the germline V gene. This CDR3 has 15 amino acids. This clone was observed a single time. Its antigen is currently unknown. The J gene is TRBJ2-7, the V gene TRBV9; the D call may be TRBD1 or TRBD2 (6 bases each). The sequenced sample was memory CD4+ T cells from blood. The sequence derives from an adult in good health and CMV-seropositive. CDR3 in amino acids: CASSPRPGASYEQYF. DNA of the CDR3: TGTGCCAGCAGCCCTCGCCCGGGGGCCTCCTACGAGCAGTACTTC.